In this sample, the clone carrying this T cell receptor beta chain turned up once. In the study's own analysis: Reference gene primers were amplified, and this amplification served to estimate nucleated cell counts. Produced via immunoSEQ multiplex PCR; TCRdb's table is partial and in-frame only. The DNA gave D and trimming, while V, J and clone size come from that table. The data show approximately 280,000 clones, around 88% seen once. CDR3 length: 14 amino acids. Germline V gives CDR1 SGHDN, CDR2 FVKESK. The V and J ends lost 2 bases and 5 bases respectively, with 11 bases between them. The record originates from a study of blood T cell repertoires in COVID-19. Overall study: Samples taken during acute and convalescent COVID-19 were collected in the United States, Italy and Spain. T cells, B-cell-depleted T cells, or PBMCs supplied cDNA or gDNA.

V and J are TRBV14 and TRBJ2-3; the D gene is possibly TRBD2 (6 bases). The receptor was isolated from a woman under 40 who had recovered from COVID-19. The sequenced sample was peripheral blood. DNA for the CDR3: TGTGCCAGCAGCCAATGGGCGGGGCGAGATACGCAGTATTTT. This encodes CASSQWAGRDTQYF.